Following are 16 T cell receptor beta chains from one sample sequenced in a study of CD8 T cells in Susac syndrome (dated by TCRdb to the late 2010s). The library relied on the immunoSEQ multiplex PCR assay. RNA was extracted with the RNeasy kit and roughly 0.45 to 1 ug was reverse transcribed using random hexamers. Using fastp trimming at Q25 and MiXCR clonotype assembly, TCRdb reanalyzed the public sequencing data and kept in-frame beta chains. Each CDR3 protein gets just one entry, which takes the most common genes and DNA from the rows behind it. The table for this sample lists 150,000 to 200,000 distinct CDR3 sequences; over 85% of them were counted only once. The ten largest clones take up roughly 0.096% of the sample. The sample was CD4+ T cells from PBMCs. These receptors came from a human donor in good health.

The chain combines TRBV7-9 with TRBJ2-1, with D possibly being TRBD2 (7 bases). Trimming stripped 7 bases from V and 2 bases from J, with 15 bases between. The CDR3 runs 15 residues. In germline, CDR1 is SEHNR, CDR2 FQNEAQ (reference sequence). Written as DNA, the CDR3 is TGTGCCAGCACCCACGGGGGGCGACCCTACAATGAGCAGTTCTTC. It translates to CASTHGGRPYNEQFF.

The CDR3 protein is CASSQWGADNEQFF. CDR3 DNA sequence: TGTGCCAGCAGCCAATGGGGGGCGGACAATGAGCAGTTCTTC. The chain joins TRBV3-1 to TRBJ2-1; D possibly uses TRBD1 or TRBD2 (6 bases each). CDR3 size: 14 residues. Germline CDR1 and CDR2: LGHDT and YNNKEL (reference sequence). V dropped 2 bases and J dropped 5 bases, with 10 bases sitting between them.

The chain carries TRBV12-3 or TRBV12-4 and TRBJ1-1, with unresolved D. V shed 1 base and J shed 1 base, with 13 bases lying between them. The CDR3 contains 16 residues. The CDR3 DNA sequence: TGTGCCAGCAGTTTAGGGCAGGCTAGCAGGAACACTGAAGCTTTCTTT. Its protein is CASSLGQASRNTEAFF.

J is TRBJ2-2 and V is TRBV12-3 or TRBV12-4, with D possibly TRBD2 on 5 matching bases. This CDR3 is 12 amino acids long. The V end lost 8 bases, the J end lost 5 bases, and 9 bases lay between the germline ends. CDR3 residues: CASARTTGELFF. The CDR3 bases are TGTGCCAGCGCTAGGACTACCGGGGAGCTGTTTTTT.

This chain connects TRBV7-9 to TRBJ2-7; 10 bases fit TRBD1. The CDR3 sequence is 14 residues long. Germline trimming cut 7 bases from V and 2 bases from J; bases unmatched to any gene: 5. Looked up from germline, CDR1 is SEHNR and CDR2 is FQNEAQ (reference sequence). CDR3 region: CASTRTGGAYEQYF. For the CDR3, the DNA is TGTGCCAGCACCCGGACAGGGGGAGCCTACGAGCAGTACTTC.

This sequence joins TRBV5-1 and TRBJ2-2; D unresolved. The CDR3 runs to 18 residues. CDR1 is SGHRS and CDR2 is YFSETQ in the germline V gene. Trimming took off 0 bases at V and 0 bases at J, with 15 bases between the two ends. CDR3 sequence: CASSLGQPRFANTGELFF. In DNA form, the CDR3 reads TGCGCCAGCAGCTTGGGTCAGCCCAGGTTCGCGAACACCGGGGAGCTGTTTTTT.

The V and J genes are TRBV29-1 and TRBJ1-1; the D gene is possibly TRBD1 (5 bases). The V end was cut by 7 bases, the J end by 1 base, with 25 bases between. The V gene's germline CDR1 is SQVTM and CDR2 ANQGSEA. The CDR3 loop spans 17 amino acids. CDR3 nucleotides: TGCAGCGGGGGAATTCTTGGGGGGGTGCGGACGAACACTGAAGCTTTCTTT. It codes for CSGGILGGVRTNTEAFF.

The V call is TRBV7-9, the J call TRBJ1-2; no firm D call. Germline CDR1 reads SEHNR; CDR2 reads FQNEAQ (reference sequence). The CDR3 extends over 15 amino acids. Trimming left V 5 bases short and J 8 bases short, with 21 bases between. In nucleotides, the CDR3 is TGTGCCAGCAGCCCCCTGGGTGGGCTTAGGGAAGGCTACACCTTC. Its translation: CASSPLGGLREGYTF.

The chain employs TRBV6-5 and TRBJ2-2; 9 bases match TRBD1. Looked up from germline, CDR1 is MNHEY and CDR2 is SVGAGI. V was pared by 8 bases and J by 3 bases, with 7 bases of the junction left unmatched. The CDR3 covers 15 residues. CDR3 loop: CASGAQGAYTGELFF. In DNA, the CDR3 is TGTGCCAGCGGGGCACAGGGGGCGTACACCGGGGAGCTGTTTTTT.

The chain has TRBV5-1 and TRBJ2-1; D might be TRBD1 (6 bases). Germline assignment: CDR1 SGHRS and CDR2 YFSETQ. The CDR3 totals 14 residues. Trimming left V 0 bases short and J 15 bases short, with 19 bases between. CDR3 sequence (DNA): TGCGCCAGCAGCTTGGCTACAGGGTTCCAACGTCTGTTCTTC. Protein: CASSLATGFQRLFF.

The chain combines TRBV7-9 with TRBJ1-6; D call uncertain. The V and J ends lost 5 bases and 9 bases respectively, with 14 bases between them. Germline lookup yields CDR1 SEHNR and CDR2 FQNEAQ (reference sequence). This CDR3 has 14 residues. Here the CDR3 reads CASSPEVRGSPLHF. In nucleotides, the CDR3 is TGTGCCAGCAGCCCAGAGGTTCGTGGTTCACCCCTCCACTTT.

The rearrangement uses TRBV28 and TRBJ2-7; D might be TRBD1 (6 bases). This CDR3 spans 13 amino acids. Trimming left V 9 bases short and J 0 bases short, with 12 bases between. Germline-derived CDR1 and CDR2 are MDHEN and SYDVKM. The CDR3 sequence is CASNRVSSYEQYF. For the CDR3, the DNA is TGTGCCAGTAACAGGGTCAGCTCCTACGAGCAGTACTTC.

In this sample, this clonotype turned up a few times. The V call is TRBV19, the J call TRBJ2-3, with D possibly TRBD1 on 5 matching bases. V was cut by 5 bases and J by 2 bases, with 8 bases left in between. Germline-derived CDR1 and CDR2 are LNHDA and SQIVND (reference sequence). The CDR3 has 13 amino acids. CDR3 loop: CASSQGPTDTQYF. The DNA of the CDR3 is TGTGCCAGTAGTCAGGGCCCCACAGATACGCAGTATTTT. Combining the CDR3 with reference TRBV19 and TRBJ2-3 gives the whole variable domain DGGITQSPKYLFRKEGQNVTLSCEQNLNHDAMYWYRQDPGQGLRLIYYSQIVNDFQKGDIAEGYSVSREKKESFPLTVTSAQKNPTAFYLCASSQGPTDTQYFGPGTRLTVL.

V is TRBV24-1 and J is TRBJ2-3; TRBD1 is a possible D gene (5 bases). V gave up 8 bases and J gave up 4 bases, with 15 bases separating them. Germline V lookup: CDR1 KGHDR, CDR2 SFDVKD. The CDR3 covers 14 residues. Here the CDR3 DNA reads TGTGCCACCATGGCTCCTCAAGGGGCAGATACGCAGTATTTT. Amino acid sequence: CATMAPQGADTQYF.

The chain couples TRBV3-1 to TRBJ2-2; TRBD1 matches at 9 bases. The ends lost 1 base at V and 6 bases at J; junction bases unmatched: 3. Germline V lookup: CDR1 LGHDT, CDR2 YNNKEL (reference sequence). This CDR3 contains 15 residues. The CDR3 DNA is TGTGCCAGCAGCCAAGGGGGACAGGGTTCCGGGGAGCTGTTTTTT. Encoded protein: CASSQGGQGSGELFF.

The chain is built from TRBV19 and TRBJ2-7; 9 bases are shared with TRBD2. Germline V lookup: CDR1 LNHDA, CDR2 SQIVND (reference sequence). Trimming took 1 base from V and 2 from J; bases not matched to a gene: 12. The CDR3 sequence is 18 residues long. DNA of the CDR3: TGTGCCAGTAGTATAGCACGAGCGGGGGGATCAAGCACCTACGAGCAGTACTTC. The encoded protein is CASSIARAGGSSTYEQYF.